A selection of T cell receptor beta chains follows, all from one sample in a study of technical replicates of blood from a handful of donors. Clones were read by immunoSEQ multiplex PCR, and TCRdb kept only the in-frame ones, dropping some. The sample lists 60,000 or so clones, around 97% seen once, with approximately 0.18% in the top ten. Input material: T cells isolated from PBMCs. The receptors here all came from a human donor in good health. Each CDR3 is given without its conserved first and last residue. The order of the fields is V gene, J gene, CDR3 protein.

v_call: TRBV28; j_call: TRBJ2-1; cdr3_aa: ASRTIRGNNEQF
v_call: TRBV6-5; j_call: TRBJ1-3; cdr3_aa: ASSKRGSGNTIY
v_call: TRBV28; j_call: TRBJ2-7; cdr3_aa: ASSLYPRIKRELEQY
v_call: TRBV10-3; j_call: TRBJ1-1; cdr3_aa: AISESSESAEAF
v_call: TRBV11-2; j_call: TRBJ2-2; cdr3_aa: ASSFRENTAGELF
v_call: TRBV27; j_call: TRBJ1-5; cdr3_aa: ASSPINQPQH
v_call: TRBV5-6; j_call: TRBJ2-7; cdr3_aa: ASSLIRLRGSSYEQY
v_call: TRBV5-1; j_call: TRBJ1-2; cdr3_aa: ASSSPLSNYGYT
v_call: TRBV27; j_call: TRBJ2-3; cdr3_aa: ASSLEGTDTQY
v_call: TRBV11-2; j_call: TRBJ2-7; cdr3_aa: ASSYRPQRGEQY
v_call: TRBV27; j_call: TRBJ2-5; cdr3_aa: ASSFLGTGEKETQY
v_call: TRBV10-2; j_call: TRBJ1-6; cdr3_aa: ASSDQIQGSADNSPLH
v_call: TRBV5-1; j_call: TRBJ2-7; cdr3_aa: ASSAGTSGRSMYEQY
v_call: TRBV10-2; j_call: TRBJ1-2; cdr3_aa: ASSESAGGVRGYT
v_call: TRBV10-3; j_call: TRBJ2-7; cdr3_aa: ASYRDRGYEQY
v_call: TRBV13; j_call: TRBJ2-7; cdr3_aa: ASSYPRDRGFLPYEQY
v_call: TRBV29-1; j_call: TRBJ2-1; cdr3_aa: SLGQGGFSYNEQF
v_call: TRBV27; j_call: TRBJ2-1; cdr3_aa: ASSLSHRGMENEQF
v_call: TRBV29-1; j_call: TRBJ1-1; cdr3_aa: SVDSQHNTEAF
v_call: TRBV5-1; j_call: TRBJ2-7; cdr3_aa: ASSTVGEQY
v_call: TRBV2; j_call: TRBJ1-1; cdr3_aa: ASSERQARNTEAF
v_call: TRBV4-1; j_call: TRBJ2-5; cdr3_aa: ASSQGGTGGLLQETQY
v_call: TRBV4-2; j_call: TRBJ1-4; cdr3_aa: ASSQEGSSEKLF
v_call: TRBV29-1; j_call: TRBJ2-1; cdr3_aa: SGYPTDRGNNEQF
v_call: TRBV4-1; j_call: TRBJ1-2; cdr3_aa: ASSQDEGVQGLVYGYT
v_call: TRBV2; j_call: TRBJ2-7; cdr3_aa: ASINRGGYEQY
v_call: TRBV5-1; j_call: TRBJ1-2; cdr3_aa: ASSLNDRGHYGYT
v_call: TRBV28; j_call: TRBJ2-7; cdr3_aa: ASSAGQGPYEQY
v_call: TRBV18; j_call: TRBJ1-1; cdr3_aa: ASSRGQGVAVVTEAF
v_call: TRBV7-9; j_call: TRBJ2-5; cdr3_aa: ASSWGLQETQY
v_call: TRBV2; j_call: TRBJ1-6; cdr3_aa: ASSGTEAYNSPLH
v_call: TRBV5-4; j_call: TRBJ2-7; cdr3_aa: ASRITGGSYEQY
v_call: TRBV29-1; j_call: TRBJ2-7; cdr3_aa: SVVSGTGFDEQY
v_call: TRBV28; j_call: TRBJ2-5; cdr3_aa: ASSTSPTGGVETQY
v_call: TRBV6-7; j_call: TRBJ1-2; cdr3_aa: ASSYSARGRGYGYT
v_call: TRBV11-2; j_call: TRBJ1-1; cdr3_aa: ASSWTGVGTEAF
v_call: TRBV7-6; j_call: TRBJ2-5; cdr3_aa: ASSLLGHGRQETQY
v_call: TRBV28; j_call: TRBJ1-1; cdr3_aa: ASSFIAYGGNTEAF
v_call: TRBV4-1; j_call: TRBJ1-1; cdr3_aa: ASSLGTATRRTEAF
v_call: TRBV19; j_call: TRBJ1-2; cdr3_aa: ATTPTRYYGYT
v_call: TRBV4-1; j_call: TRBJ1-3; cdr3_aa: ASSHGGAGNTIY